The 10 T cell receptor beta chains presented below share a single source sample, sequenced in a study of Graves' ophthalmopathy and Graves' hyperthyroidism. For repertoire sequencing, the TCR beta CDR3 regions were amplified from RNA transcripts. The library came from an HTBI-primed first-round RT-PCR and a second-round multiplex PCR. TCRdb reanalysed the multiplex PCR reads using MiXCR and keeps one entry per CDR3 protein. The sample holds over a million distinct CDR3 sequences, about 38% seen once. Sequenced: peripheral blood or thyroid tissue (not recorded which). The receptors stem from an adult man with Graves' hyperthyroidism.

This clonotype was recorded once. J is TRBJ1-2 and V is TRBV29-1; possibly TRBD1 for D (6 bases). The V gene's germline CDR1 is SQVTM and CDR2 ANQGSEA. CDR3 length equals 13 residues. The ends were cut back, 6 bases at V and 0 bases at J, with 11 bases in the middle. CDR3 region: CSVRGLTNYGYTF. The DNA of the CDR3 is TGCAGCGTCCGGGGGCTGACTAACTATGGCTACACCTTC.

The J gene is TRBJ2-5, the V gene TRBV7-2; no clear D gene. V shed 2 bases and J shed 2 bases, with 12 bases lying between them. CDR1 SGHTA and CDR2 FQGNSA come from the germline V gene. The CDR3 spans 15 residues. CDR3 region: CASSLSYKAQETQYF. As DNA, the CDR3 is TGTGCCAGCAGCTTATCTTACAAGGCTCAAGAGACCCAGTACTTC.

This clonotype was observed a handful of times. The chain has TRBV27 and TRBJ2-5, with 7 bases aligning to TRBD1. The germline CDR1 and CDR2 sequences are MNHEY and SMNVEV (reference sequence). After removal of 6 bases from V and 0 bases from J, the junction contained 13 bases not matched to a gene. The CDR3 length is 17 residues. The CDR3 nucleotides read TGTGCCAGCAGCTACAACTGGGGACAGAATGACCAAGAGACCCAGTACTTC. Its protein is CASSYNWGQNDQETQYF.

This clonotype has ten or more counts. The rearrangement links TRBV7-9 to TRBJ2-2; D is possibly TRBD1 or TRBD2 (5 bases each). Germline V lookup: CDR1 SEHNR, CDR2 FQNEAQ (reference sequence). CDR3 length equals 15 residues. The V gene lost 8 bases and the J gene lost 3 bases, with 16 bases spanning the gap. In nucleotides, the CDR3 is TGTGCCAGCCGCTCCGGGGCCCTGGACACCGGGGAGCTGTTTTTT. It translates to CASRSGALDTGELFF.

This clonotype was detected only a few times. The V gene is TRBV4-3, the J gene TRBJ1-5, with 7 nucleotides matching TRBD1. This CDR3 has 16 residues. J gave up 3 bases and V 0 bases, and 5 bases lay outside the gene matches. CDR1 and CDR2 from the germline V gene are LGHNA and YSLEER. The CDR3 DNA follows: TGCGCCAGCAGCCAAGAGTCAGGGGGGATCAATCAGCCCCAGCATTTT. This sequence encodes CASSQESGGINQPQHF.

This clonotype was found a few times. The chain combines TRBV20-1 with TRBJ1-3, with 7 bases identical to TRBD1. With V trimmed by 4 bases and J by 0 bases, 3 bases remained unmatched. The CDR3 runs 14 residues. Germline V gene lookup returns CDR1 DFQATT and CDR2 SNEGSKA (reference sequence). CDR3 DNA: TGCAGTGCTATACGGACAGGCTCTGGAAACACCATATATTTT. Translated, it gives CSAIRTGSGNTIYF.

The rearrangement links TRBV7-8 to TRBJ1-6; 9 nucleotides agree with TRBD1. This CDR3 region has 16 residues. V gave up 2 bases and J gave up 10 bases; unmatched junction bases: 9. The V gene's germline CDR1 is SGHVS and CDR2 FQNEAQ. The CDR3 coding sequence is TGTGCCAGCAGCTTAAGTACAGGGGGCAGGTACTCACCCCTCCACTTT. This sequence encodes CASSLSTGGRYSPLHF.

For this clonotype: A read error is possible here, since a much larger clone lies one base away. The conserved phenylalanine or tryptophan is not found at the CDR3 terminus, so this likely reflects a read error. The V and J genes are TRBV12-3 or TRBV12-4 and TRBJ2-5; either TRBD1 or TRBD2 may fit D (5 bases each). The V end lost 4 bases, the J end lost 0 bases, and 9 bases lay between the germline ends. The CDR3 is 14 amino acids. CDR3 region: CASSSGPNQETQYL. The DNA for the CDR3 is TGTGCCAGCAGTTCGGGACCGAACCAAGAGACCCAGTACCTC.

This clonotype was detected only a few times. The V and J genes are TRBV6-1 and TRBJ2-2; D might be TRBD2 (5 bases). The germline CDR1 and CDR2 sequences are MNHNS and SASEGT. V dropped 6 bases and J dropped 7 bases, with 15 bases sitting between them. The CDR3 has 14 amino acids. For the CDR3, the DNA is TGTGCCAGCAGCGAACTAGGTATAGGCGGGGAGCTGTTTTTT. It translates to CASSELGIGGELFF.

This clonotype was picked up many times. The chain uses TRBV29-1 and TRBJ1-2, with TRBD1 matching 7 bases. From germline, CDR1 is SQVTM and CDR2 ANQGSEA. The trim removed 5 bases at V and 8 bases at J, leaving 17 bases unmatched. The CDR3 consists of 15 residues. The CDR3 nucleotides read TGCAGCGTTACTACGGACGAGGGGGCATCAGGCGGCTACACCTTC. Translating it yields CSVTTDEGASGGYTF.